A selection of T cell receptor beta chains follows, all from one sample in a study of T cell responses to AZD1222 COVID-19 vaccine. Some clones are missing from TCRdb's copy, which holds only in-frame ones; the method was immunoSEQ multiplex PCR. The repertoire holds roughly 170,000 clones, about 91% seen once, with 0.49% in the top ten. Source: peripheral blood, taken on day 0 of AZD1222 vaccination. The receptors were gathered from an adult in good health. Each CDR3 is given with its conserved first and last residue. Fields, in order: D gene, J gene, V gene, clone size, CDR3 protein. A D gene is named only where the DNA matches it firmly. Clone size, where shown, is once, few, many, or a class for clones that have expanded.

TRBD2,TRBJ2-3,TRBV7-2,NA,CASSLVSGTSVPKADTQYF
TRBD2,TRBJ2-3,TRBV2,NA,CASSQRGGPESADTQYF
NA,TRBJ1-6,TRBV13,NA,CASSSTGSSYNSPLHF
TRBD1,TRBJ1-2,TRBV18,once,CASSTGTGNNYGYTF
NA,TRBJ1-2,TRBV9,NA,CASSVEQGRGYTF
NA,TRBJ2-5,TRBV19,once,CASKGGQAYQETQYF
NA,TRBJ1-4,TRBV28,NA,CASSLGTGARNEKLFF
TRBD1,TRBJ1-3,TRBV28,NA,CASSTGQPQNTIYF
NA,TRBJ2-7,TRBV21-1,NA,CASSSPGLAGGPGASYEQYF
TRBD1,TRBJ1-5,TRBV18,NA,CASSLQGGNNQPQHF
TRBD1,TRBJ2-1,TRBV7-2,NA,CASSIPGQGGHEQFF
NA,TRBJ1-2,TRBV6-5,once,CASSLHGSAYGYTF
NA,TRBJ2-5,TRBV30,NA,CAWSAGGTLETQYF
TRBD1,TRBJ2-7,TRBV9,NA,CASSVVGDRTYEQYF
NA,TRBJ1-1,TRBV6-5,NA,CASSYSYRVDTEAFF
TRBD1,TRBJ2-7,TRBV7-2,NA,CASSSQGGSYEQYF
NA,TRBJ1-2,TRBV12-5,once,CASGLVQDRRGYTF
NA,TRBJ2-3,TRBV28,NA,CASSLRAGARNVTDTQYF
NA,TRBJ2-1,TRBV24-1,once,CATSDSVRRSSYNEQFF
NA,TRBJ1-5,TRBV6-1,once,CASSDVWGDSQPQHF
NA,TRBJ2-1,TRBV7-6,NA,CASSFSGSETNEQFF
TRBD2,TRBJ2-2,TRBV7-2,NA,CASSPVLAGPTGELFF
NA,TRBJ1-2,TRBV18,NA,CASSPPLSNYGYTF
TRBD1,TRBJ1-1,TRBV5-1,NA,CASSTGGNTEAFF
TRBD1,TRBJ1-5,TRBV3-1/TRBV3-2,NA,CASSLRTGSNQPQHF
TRBD1,TRBJ1-4,TRBV6-6,once,CASSYSDRVGIF
TRBD2,TRBJ2-4,TRBV7-9,once,CASSLWLAGGLAKNIQYF
TRBD2,TRBJ2-1,TRBV14,few,CASSQVNPWAGAYNEQFF
TRBD1,TRBJ2-2,TRBV10-3,once,CAISERDRETGELFF
NA,TRBJ1-6,TRBV5-6,NA,CASSPGRQNSPLHF
NA,TRBJ1-2,TRBV19,NA,CASSTPGQSYGYTF
TRBD1,TRBJ1-1,TRBV10-3,NA,CAISGQTGGTEAFF
TRBD1,TRBJ1-1,TRBV19,NA,CASRTTGGDTEAFF
TRBD2,TRBJ2-1,TRBV18,NA,CASSVFPLTSGGRNEQFF
NA,TRBJ1-2,TRBV7-2,NA,CASTLTHSYGYTF
NA,TRBJ1-6,TRBV11-2,NA,CASSDTGMNNSPLHF
TRBD2,TRBJ2-1,TRBV24-1,NA,CATSDPLAGRGEQFF
NA,TRBJ1-1,TRBV12-5,NA,CAASVWGRPEAFF
NA,TRBJ1-6,TRBV7-2,NA,CASSLISYNSPLHF
NA,TRBJ1-3,TRBV27,few,CASREHSGNTIYF
TRBD1,TRBJ1-1,TRBV30,NA,CAWMPPGTGAAFF
NA,TRBJ2-1,TRBV7-8,NA,CASSPLEGEQFF
TRBD1,TRBJ1-6,TRBV19,NA,CASGQGFSPLHF
NA,TRBJ2-7,TRBV4-3,NA,CASSPWQGDYEQYF
NA,TRBJ2-7,TRBV4-1,once,CASSQDSQDGYEQYF
NA,TRBJ1-4,TRBV10-1,NA,CASSAGVYEKLFF
NA,TRBJ1-5,TRBV2,once,CASSEGQGNQPQHF
NA,TRBJ1-3,TRBV12-3/TRBV12-4,NA,CASSLGNTIYF
TRBD1,TRBJ2-3,TRBV27,NA,CASGIQGSKQYF
TRBD2,TRBJ2-7,TRBV10-1,NA,CASSSGTYEQYF
TRBD1,TRBJ1-6,TRBV4-3,NA,CASSQETGAGNSPLHF
NA,TRBJ1-1,TRBV6-5,NA,CASSSPTSPNTEAFF
NA,TRBJ2-2,TRBV6-4,few,CASSDSGTGELFF
NA,TRBJ1-1,TRBV7-9,NA,CASSFYRDPEAFF
TRBD2,TRBJ2-1,TRBV15,NA,CATSRDRRGGPNEQFF
TRBD1,TRBJ1-1,TRBV12-3/TRBV12-4,NA,CASSFVDRGEAFF
NA,TRBJ2-5,TRBV11-1,NA,CASSLSGFQETQYF
NA,TRBJ1-5,TRBV5-5,NA,CASSLAQGEYQPQHF